Following are 21 T cell receptor beta chains from one sample sequenced in a study of CD8 T cells in ankylosing spondylitis. These receptors have no known antigen. General observations from the study: Ankylosing spondylitis blood appeared to be characterized by a TCR beta motif of roughly eight highly homologous variants.

One entry per CDR3 protein, called by TCRdb with MiXCR from the 5' RACE reads. There are some 140,000 distinct CDR3 sequences in the sample; roughly 18% occur only once, and roughly 30% lies in the top ten. The specimen sequenced was blood, either unsorted or a sorted T cell fraction (not recorded which). These receptors all come from a male donor with ankylosing spondylitis.

This chain uses TRBV4-3 with TRBJ2-1; TRBD1 might be the D (5 bases). This CDR3 has 15 amino acids. In germline, CDR1 is LGHNA, CDR2 YSLEER. Trimming removed 0 bases from V and 4 bases from J, with 10 bases in between. The CDR3 here is CASSQDGAAYNEQFF. The CDR3 coding sequence is TGCGCCAGCAGCCAAGATGGGGCGGCATACAATGAGCAGTTCTTC.

The rearrangement joins TRBV5-1 to TRBJ2-5, with D perhaps matching TRBD2 (5 bases). V gave up 4 bases and J gave up 6 bases, with 7 bases separating them. This CDR3 has 11 amino acids. Germline values: CDR1 SGHRS, CDR2 YFSETQ. The CDR3, as DNA: TGCGCCAGCAGCAGCGGTAAGACCCAGTACTTC. Amino acid sequence: CASSSGKTQYF.

The chain joins TRBV5-1 to TRBJ1-5; weak D call: TRBD1 (5 bases). Trimming stripped 2 bases from V and 6 bases from J, with 12 bases between. This CDR3 region has 14 residues. Germline-derived CDR1 and CDR2 are SGHRS and YFSETQ. The CDR3 sequence: CASSLEGLGQPQHF. The DNA for the CDR3 is TGCGCCAGCAGCTTAGAGGGGCTCGGTCAGCCCCAGCATTTT.

This clonotype has only a few counts. V and J are TRBV7-6 and TRBJ2-7; no firm D call. This CDR3 contains 13 residues. Trimming left V 1 base short and J 7 bases short, with 11 bases between. CDR1 is SGHVS, CDR2 FNYEAQ, per germline. For the CDR3, the DNA is TGTGCCAGCAGCTTAGGCTCCCTTCGTGAGCAGTACTTC. It specifies CASSLGSLREQYF.

This clonotype occurred a few times. The junction shows a germline mismatch at one end, possibly a read error. This rearrangement joins TRBV7-2 to TRBJ2-1; D possibly corresponds to TRBD2 (5 bases). This CDR3 is built from 13 residues. Germline CDR1 SGHTA, CDR2 FQGNSA. DNA of the CDR3: TGTGCCAGCCGCTTCGAGGGCTACAATGAGCAGTTCTTC. The encoded protein is CASRFEGYNEQFF.

The J gene is TRBJ2-7, the V gene TRBV20-1, with 10 bases identical to TRBD2. The germline CDR1 and CDR2 sequences are DFQATT and SNEGSKA (reference sequence). The CDR3 is 15 amino acids. The J segment lost 4 bases and the V segment lost 0 bases, leaving 6 bases of the junction unmatched. The CDR3 spells CSARDLAGVKYEQYF. The CDR3 DNA reads TGCAGTGCTAGAGATCTAGCGGGAGTAAAATACGAGCAGTACTTC.

The chain couples TRBV11-2 to TRBJ2-1, with D tentatively TRBD2 (6 bases). The CDR3 totals 16 residues. The V and J ends lost 5 bases and 7 bases respectively, with 21 bases between them. The germline V gene encodes CDR1 SGHAT and CDR2 FQNNGV. In nucleotides, the CDR3 is TGTGCCAGCAGCCCGAACCGAGGGGAGGTGGGGAATGAGCAGTTCTTC. Amino acid sequence: CASSPNRGEVGNEQFF.

This clonotype has more than one count but fewer than ten. V and J are TRBV3-1 and TRBJ2-1, with TRBD2 matching over 7 bases. The germline V gene encodes CDR1 LGHDT and CDR2 YNNKEL (reference sequence). The CDR3 loop spans 15 amino acids. J gave up 8 bases and V 0 bases, and 7 bases lay outside the gene matches. The CDR3 nucleotides read TGTGCCAGCAGCCAAGAAGGGAGGGCCCCTTATGAGCAGTTCTTC. This gives the protein CASSQEGRAPYEQFF.

V and J are TRBV9 and TRBJ2-3; D unresolved. Germline lookup yields CDR1 SGDLS and CDR2 YYNGEE. This CDR3 comprises 17 residues. V gave up 3 bases and J gave up 2 bases, with 19 bases separating them. This CDR3 is CASSAALLLRPTDTQYF. The CDR3, as DNA: TGTGCCAGCAGCGCCGCCCTCCTGCTCAGGCCCACAGATACGCAGTATTTT.

This clonotype was observed at least ten times. The CDR3 is CASSWRTSGTREQFF. CDR3 nucleotide sequence: TGTGCCAGCAGCTGGAGGACTAGCGGGACACGCGAGCAGTTCTTC. The chain carries TRBV11-1 and TRBJ2-1; 12 positions match TRBD2. Germline-derived CDR1 and CDR2 are SGHAT and FQDESV (reference sequence). The J segment lost 10 bases and the V segment lost 4 bases, leaving 8 bases of the junction unmatched. The CDR3 has 15 residues. The entire variable domain, with the rest obtained from reference TRBV11-1 and TRBJ2-1, is as follows: EAEVAQSPRYKITEKSQAVAFWCDPISGHATLYWYRQILGQGPELLVQFQDESVVDDSQLPKDRFSAERLKGVDSTLKIQPAELGDSAMYLCASSWRTSGTREQFFGPGTRLTVL.

The chain couples TRBV4-1 to TRBJ2-7; TRBD1 aligns across 8 bases. Germline CDR1 and CDR2: MGHRA and YSYEKL. The CDR3 is 16 residues long. The ends lost 1 base at V and 3 bases at J; junction bases unmatched: 8. CDR3 sequence (DNA): TGCGCCAGCAGCCAAGGGGGCGGGACAGGATACTACGAGCAGTACTTC. Protein sequence: CASSQGGGTGYYEQYF.

The chain joins TRBV6-1 to TRBJ2-7; D gene uncertain. The V gene's germline CDR1 is MNHNS and CDR2 SASEGT. The CDR3 covers 15 residues. Deletions cut 2 bases from V and 2 bases from J, with 13 bases between. Here the CDR3 reads CASSERWHTPYEQYF. CDR3 nucleotides: TGTGCCAGCAGTGAAAGGTGGCATACGCCCTACGAGCAGTACTTC.

This clonotype was observed a handful of times. V usage is TRBV12-5 and J usage is TRBJ2-3, with D possibly matching TRBD2 (5 bases). Trimming cost V 10 bases and J 2 bases, with 13 bases left between them. The V gene's germline CDR1 is LGHNT and CDR2 FRNRAP. The CDR3 totals 13 residues. The CDR3 loop is CATSPGSTDTQYF. The CDR3 DNA follows: TGTGCTACCAGCCCGGGGTCCACAGATACGCAGTATTTT.

The chain links TRBV5-4 to TRBJ2-2; D gene uncertain. The CDR3 spans 14 residues. Germline loops: CDR1 SGHNT, CDR2 YYREEE (reference sequence). The V end was cut by 1 base, the J end by 6 bases, with 10 bases between. The CDR3 coding sequence is TGTGCCAGCAGCTTGACGGCAGGCCCCGGGGAGCTGTTTTTT. It codes for CASSLTAGPGELFF.

The rearrangement links TRBV12-3 or TRBV12-4 to TRBJ2-1, with D uncertain. Trimming removed 2 bases from V and 9 bases from J, with 11 bases in between. The CDR3 is 13 amino acids. The CDR3 nucleotides read TGTGCCAGCAGTTTAACGGCACGAGGTGAGCAGTTCTTC. This translates into CASSLTARGEQFF.

The sample holds a few counts of this clonotype. J is TRBJ2-7 and V is TRBV27; 7 bases agree with TRBD1. The V gene end was trimmed by 2 bases and the J gene end by 2 bases; junction bases not matched to a gene: 3. This CDR3 has 14 residues. Germline CDR1 MNHEY, CDR2 SMNVEV (reference sequence). The CDR3 reads CASSLRTGAYEQYF. CDR3 nucleotide sequence: TGTGCCAGCAGTTTAAGGACAGGAGCCTACGAGCAGTACTTC.

The chain combines TRBV5-1 with TRBJ1-1; D is uncertain. The V gene's germline CDR1 is SGHRS and CDR2 YFSETQ. This CDR3 contains 14 residues. V lost 6 bases and J lost 3, with 15 bases in between. The CDR3 nucleotides read TGCGCCAGCAAAAGCGATTTCGTGGACACTGAAGCTTTCTTT. Residues: CASKSDFVDTEAFF.

The CDR3 reads CASSLVGTLNSYEQYF. The CDR3 nucleotides read TGTGCCAGCAGCTTAGTAGGTACGCTGAACTCCTACGAGCAGTACTTC. V and J are TRBV7-8 and TRBJ2-7; no firm D call. The CDR3 is made up of 16 amino acids. Germline assignment: CDR1 SGHVS and CDR2 FQNEAQ. Between the trimmed V and J ends, which lost 1 base and 0 bases, there was a span of 13 bases.

V gene TRBV12-3 or TRBV12-4 combines with J gene TRBJ2-2; no reliable D call. V was clipped by 4 bases and J by 7 bases, with 25 bases between them. The CDR3 totals 18 residues. The CDR3 DNA sequence: TGTGCCAGCAGTTCCTTTTTTGGCAGGAGTTCCCCGGGCGGGGAGCTGTTTTTT. Translated, it gives CASSSFFGRSSPGGELFF.

The chain couples TRBV6-2 or TRBV6-3 to TRBJ2-3, with D possibly TRBD1 on 6 matching bases. Trimming stripped 9 bases from V and 1 base from J, with 8 bases between. The CDR3 is 12 residues long. CDR1 and CDR2 (germline): MNHEY, SVGEGT. CDR3 loop: CASWTGTDTQYF. The CDR3 nucleotides are TGTGCCAGTTGGACAGGCACAGATACGCAGTATTTT.

The CDR3 sequence: CASSYRDSYEQYF. Written as DNA, the CDR3 is TGTGCCAGCAGCTACCGGGACAGCTACGAGCAGTACTTC. The J gene is TRBJ2-7, the V gene TRBV7-6, with TRBD1 identical over 7 bases. Germline V lookup: CDR1 SGHVS, CDR2 FNYEAQ. Trimming cost V 4 bases and J 3 bases; bases outside gene matches: 3. This CDR3 is 13 amino acids long.